The 25 T cell receptor beta chains below all came from one sample that was sequenced in a study of CD4 T cells in relation to SARS-CoV-2 and coronaviruses. Unexposed donor CD4+ T cells date from 2011-2018, before the COVID-19 pandemic. Generated by immunoSEQ multiplex PCR, the TCRdb table keeps only in-frame clones and is missing some. The repertoire consists of about 68,000 clones, with 85% to 95% occurring once and the leading ten covering around 0.25%. Material for sequencing was naive CD4+ T cells from PBMCs. Subset in this sample: naive CD4+ T cells isolated by negative enrichment. These receptors were collected from a human donor in good health.

The chain combines TRBV5-1 with TRBJ1-6, with 10 bases fitting TRBD1. J gave up 11 bases and V 0 bases, and 5 bases lay outside the gene matches. The germline CDR1 and CDR2 sequences are SGHRS and YFSETQ. This CDR3 spans 15 amino acids. Here the CDR3 reads CASSLETGGVAPLHF. The DNA for the CDR3 is TGCGCCAGCAGCTTGGAGACAGGGGGCGTTGCACCCCTCCACTTT.

The chain recombines TRBV19 with TRBJ2-5, with 8 nucleotides matching TRBD2. V lost 6 bases, J lost 2 bases, and 5 bases stayed unmatched. Germline loops: CDR1 LNHDA, CDR2 SQIVND (reference sequence). The CDR3 covers 14 residues. The CDR3 loop reads CASSKGLDQETQYF. CDR3 bases: TGTGCCAGTAGCAAGGGACTAGATCAAGAGACCCAGTACTTC.

This clone was observed once. The V and J genes are TRBV19 and TRBJ2-5; D possibly corresponds to TRBD1 (5 bases). This CDR3 region has 13 residues. V was shortened by 9 bases and J by 5 bases, with 16 bases between the two germline ends. The germline CDR1 and CDR2 sequences are LNHDA and SQIVND (reference sequence). The CDR3 nucleotides read TGTGCCAGCAGCCAGGGTTGGCGCGAGACCCAGTACTTC. Translation: CASSQGWRETQYF.

This clone was recorded only once. The rearrangement uses TRBV28 and TRBJ2-2, with 8 bases lining up with TRBD2. V lost 5 bases, J lost 5 bases, and 4 bases stayed unmatched. Germline CDR1 MDHEN, CDR2 SYDVKM. The CDR3 is made up of 14 amino acids. This CDR3 is CASSPGGATGELFF. The CDR3 nucleotides read TGTGCCAGCAGTCCGGGAGGGGCGACCGGGGAGCTGTTTTTT.

This clone came up once. The chain is built from TRBV10-2 and TRBJ1-4; no clear D gene. Germline-derived CDR1 and CDR2 are WSHSY and SAAADI. CDR3 length: 13 residues. Trimming removed 4 bases at V and 6 bases at J, with 9 bases between. The CDR3 DNA is TGCGCCAGCAGTGTGGGAAGCTATGAAAAACTGTTTTTT. Its protein product is CASSVGSYEKLFF.

The rearrangement links TRBV15 to TRBJ1-3, with D maybe TRBD1 (5 bases). The CDR3 covers 13 residues. The V end lost 3 bases, the J end lost 8 bases, and 11 bases lay between the germline ends. Germline CDR1 reads LNHNV; CDR2 reads YYDKDF (reference sequence). The CDR3 spells CATSSDRQYTIYF. CDR3 coding DNA: TGTGCCACCAGCAGCGACCGACAGTACACCATATATTTT.

V gene TRBV28 combines with J gene TRBJ2-3, with D uncertain. There are 11 residues in the CDR3. V lost 2 bases to trimming and J lost 5 bases, with 2 bases between them. Per the germline V gene, CDR1 is MDHEN and CDR2 is SYDVKM. The CDR3 here is CASSLKDTQYF. As DNA, the CDR3 is TGTGCCAGCAGTTTAAAAGATACGCAGTATTTT. The variable domain in full, completed from reference TRBV28 and TRBJ2-3, reads DVKVTQSSRYLVKRTGEKVFLECVQDMDHENMFWYRQDPGLGLRLIYFSYDVKMKEKGDIPEGYSVSREKKERFSLILESASTNQTSMYLCASSLKDTQYFGPGTRLTVL.

The J gene is TRBJ2-5, the V gene TRBV18; D may be TRBD1 (5 bases). V was shortened by 1 base and J by 4 bases, with 13 bases between the two germline ends. Germline V lookup: CDR1 KGHSH, CDR2 LQKENI. The CDR3 totals 15 residues. In DNA form, the CDR3 reads TGTGCCAGCTCACCACTGCAGGGCTCCGGAGAGACCCAGTACTTC. Its protein is CASSPLQGSGETQYF.

The rearrangement links TRBV24-1 to TRBJ2-2; tentative D call: TRBD1 (5 bases). This CDR3 has 13 residues. Germline V gene lookup returns CDR1 KGHDR and CDR2 SFDVKD. The ends were cut back, 5 bases at V and 6 bases at J, with 9 bases in the middle. CDR3 region: CATSVIGAGELFF. CDR3 DNA sequence: TGTGCCACCAGTGTTATAGGGGCCGGGGAGCTGTTTTTT.

The chain links TRBV7-8 to TRBJ1-5; no clear D gene. Germline V CDR1 and CDR2: SGHVS, FQNEAQ. Between the trimmed V and J ends, which lost 1 base and 0 bases, there was a span of 10 bases. CDR3 size: 16 residues. Here the CDR3 DNA reads TGTGCCAGCAGCTTAGTACGGATGTATAGCAATCAGCCCCAGCATTTT. Translating gives CASSLVRMYSNQPQHF.

This clone is a singleton in its sample. The CDR3 nucleotides are TGTGCCAGCAGCTTATTGGGCGGGGACACAGATACGCAGTATTTT. This encodes CASSLLGGDTDTQYF. The chain is built from TRBV7-3 and TRBJ2-3, with a tentative D call TRBD2 (6 bases). V was clipped by 2 bases and J by 2 bases, with 11 bases between them. The CDR3 has 15 amino acids. Germline V gene data show CDR1 as SGHTA and CDR2 as FQGTGA.

The J gene is TRBJ1-2, the V gene TRBV28; TRBD1 might be the D (5 bases). V was clipped by 4 bases and J by 8 bases, with 17 bases between them. This CDR3 is 14 amino acids long. Germline lookup yields CDR1 MDHEN and CDR2 SYDVKM. CDR3 amino acids: CASSSGGPFGGYTF. The CDR3 DNA sequence: TGTGCCAGCAGTTCCGGGGGTCCCTTTGGGGGCTACACCTTC.

The chain combines TRBV5-1 with TRBJ1-5; 7 nucleotides align to TRBD1. This CDR3 is 16 amino acids long. The germline V gene encodes CDR1 SGHRS and CDR2 YFSETQ. The J segment lost 3 bases and the V segment lost 0 bases, leaving 6 bases of the junction unmatched. CDR3 DNA: TGCGCCAGCAGCTTGGTGCCAGGGGGGGTCAATCAGCCCCAGCATTTT. Protein: CASSLVPGGVNQPQHF.

The count of this clone is one. The V call is TRBV3-1 (or the pseudogene TRBV3-2), the J call TRBJ1-2; D is unresolved. CDR1 is LGHDT and CDR2 is YNNKEL in the germline V gene (reference sequence). V lost 4 bases, J lost 1 base, and 7 bases lay in between. This CDR3 is 13 amino acids long. DNA of the CDR3: TGTGCCAGCAGCCCGTCGCTTAACTATGGCTACACCTTC. Its translation is CASSPSLNYGYTF.

The rearrangement links TRBV9 to TRBJ1-6; D is perhaps TRBD1 (5 bases). Trimming took off 3 bases at V and 3 bases at J, with 16 bases between the two ends. Germline loops: CDR1 SGDLS, CDR2 YYNGEE. The CDR3 has 17 amino acids. CDR3 sequence reads: CASSGVQGTDYNSPLHF. The DNA of the CDR3 is TGTGCCAGCAGCGGCGTGCAGGGAACGGACTATAATTCACCCCTCCACTTT.

The rearrangement joins TRBV19 to TRBJ2-3; maybe TRBD2 (5 bases). The CDR3 is 14 amino acids. V was clipped by 2 bases and J by 7 bases, with 13 bases between them. CDR1 is LNHDA and CDR2 is SQIVND in the germline V gene (reference sequence). This CDR3 is CASSIYTSWNTQYF. The CDR3 coding sequence is TGTGCCAGTAGTATATATACTAGTTGGAATACGCAGTATTTT.

This clone has a single count. The chain recombines TRBV9 with TRBJ1-4; 8 nucleotides align to TRBD1. The CDR3 sequence is 15 residues long. The junction had 7 bases not matched to a gene; V was cut back by 3 bases and J by 6 bases. Germline CDR1 and CDR2: SGDLS and YYNGEE. The DNA for the CDR3 is TGTGCCAGCAGCGCCATCCCGGGACAGGATGAAAAACTGTTTTTT. Amino acid sequence: CASSAIPGQDEKLFF.

This clone was detected only once. This rearrangement joins TRBV7-2 to TRBJ1-1; TRBD1 aligns across 12 bases. This CDR3 comprises 15 residues. V shed 2 bases and J 4 bases; nucleotides not matched to a gene: 2. CDR1 and CDR2 from the germline V gene are SGHTA and FQGNSA. CDR3 bases: TGTGCCAGCAGCTTAAGGGACAGGGGGCGCACTGAAGCTTTCTTT. Translation gives CASSLRDRGRTEAFF.

This rearrangement joins TRBV9 to TRBJ2-7, with D perhaps matching TRBD2 (6 bases). Germline loops: CDR1 SGDLS, CDR2 YYNGEE. V lost 1 base to trimming and J lost 7 bases, with 30 bases between them. The CDR3 is made up of 19 amino acids. The CDR3 loop is CASSVTFSGASEGWPEQYF. The CDR3 DNA reads TGTGCCAGCAGCGTAACTTTTAGCGGAGCAAGTGAAGGGTGGCCGGAGCAGTACTTC.

The chain recombines TRBV5-8 with TRBJ2-7; 11 nucleotides line up with TRBD2. CDR3 size: 17 residues. Germline-derived CDR1 and CDR2 are SGHTS and YDEGEE. V gave up 4 bases and J gave up 5 bases; unmatched junction bases: 14. The CDR3 here is CASSPGTSGGFGDEQYF. CDR3 bases: TGTGCCAGCAGCCCCGGGACTAGCGGCGGTTTTGGGGACGAGCAGTACTTC.

This clone appeared a single time. The chain has TRBV7-9 and TRBJ2-7, with D possibly TRBD2 on 6 matching bases. V dropped 5 bases and J dropped 3 bases, with 17 bases sitting between them. CDR1 is SEHNR and CDR2 is FQNEAQ in the germline V gene (reference sequence). CDR3 length: 15 amino acids. CDR3 in amino acids: CASSGRTGLHYEQYF. The CDR3 DNA follows: TGTGCCAGCAGCGGCCGGACGGGACTGCACTACGAGCAGTACTTC.

The chain employs TRBV5-4 and TRBJ2-3; D gene ambiguous. With 2 bases removed from V and 2 bases from J, the gap between germline ends came to 6 bases. The CDR3 covers 13 residues. Per germline, CDR1 SGHNT and CDR2 YYREEE (reference sequence). The CDR3 sequence is CASSFRNTDTQYF. CDR3 sequence (DNA): TGTGCCAGCAGCTTTCGAAACACAGATACGCAGTATTTT.

The chain has TRBV11-2 and TRBJ1-1; tentatively, D is TRBD1 (5 bases). The CDR3 spans 14 residues. V gave up 1 base and J gave up 5 bases, with 11 bases separating them. Germline lookup yields CDR1 SGHAT and CDR2 FQNNGV. The chain's CDR3 is CASSLVDSLTEAFF. CDR3 DNA sequence: TGTGCCAGCAGCTTAGTCGACAGTCTTACTGAAGCTTTCTTT.

This chain links TRBV18 with TRBJ1-3; D is possibly TRBD1 (5 bases). CDR3 length equals 13 residues. V lost 5 bases, J lost 4 bases, and 9 bases lay in between. Looked up from germline, CDR1 is KGHSH and CDR2 is LQKENI. CDR3 loop: CASSGDVGNTIYF. For the CDR3, the DNA is TGTGCCAGCTCAGGGGACGTAGGAAACACCATATATTTT.

The rearrangement uses TRBV19 and TRBJ2-1, with 11 bases that match TRBD1. The CDR3 length is 15 residues. Germline-derived CDR1 and CDR2 are LNHDA and SQIVND (reference sequence). The V and J ends lost 6 bases and 7 bases, in that order; junction bases with no gene match: 8. The CDR3 DNA is TGTGCCAGTAGCACCAGGGACAGGGGGGGGAATGAGCAGTTCTTC. It encodes CASSTRDRGGNEQFF.